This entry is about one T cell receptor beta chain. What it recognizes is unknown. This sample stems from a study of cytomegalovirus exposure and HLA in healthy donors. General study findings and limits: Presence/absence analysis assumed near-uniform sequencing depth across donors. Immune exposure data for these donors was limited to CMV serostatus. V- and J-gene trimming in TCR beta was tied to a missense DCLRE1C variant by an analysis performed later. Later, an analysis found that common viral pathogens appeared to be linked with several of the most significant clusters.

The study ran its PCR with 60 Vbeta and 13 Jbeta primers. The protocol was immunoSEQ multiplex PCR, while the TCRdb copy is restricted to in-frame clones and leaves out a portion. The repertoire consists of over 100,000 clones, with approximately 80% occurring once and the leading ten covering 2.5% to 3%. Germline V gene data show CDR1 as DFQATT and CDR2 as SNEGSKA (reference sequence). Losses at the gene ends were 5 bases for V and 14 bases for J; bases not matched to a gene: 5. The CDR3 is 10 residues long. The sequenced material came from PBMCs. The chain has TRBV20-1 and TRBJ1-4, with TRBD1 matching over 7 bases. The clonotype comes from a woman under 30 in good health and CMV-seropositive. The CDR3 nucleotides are TGCAGTGCTTGGGACAGAAAGCTGTTTTTT. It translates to CSAWDRKLFF.